What follows are 5 T cell receptor beta chains derived from one specimen sequenced in a study of technical replicates of blood from a few donors. Profiling relied on immunoSEQ multiplex PCR, and the TCRdb table lists in-frame clones only, not all of them. The profile shows some 77,000 clones, 96% of them singletons. The sequenced sample was T cells isolated from PBMCs. The receptors originated from a human donor in good health.

The chain links TRBV6-5 to TRBJ1-2, with unresolved D. The CDR3 has 15 amino acids. The V end lost 8 bases, the J end lost 4 bases, and 20 bases lay between the germline ends. CDR1 MNHEY and CDR2 SVGAGI come from the germline V gene. CDR3 sequence: CASRLADEGFYGYTF. CDR3 nucleotide sequence: TGTGCCAGCCGATTAGCCGACGAAGGATTCTATGGCTACACCTTC.

This sequence joins TRBV10-2 and TRBJ2-7; weak D call: TRBD1 (6 bases). This CDR3 has 10 amino acids. Germline CDR1 reads WSHSY; CDR2 reads SAAADI. V was shortened by 8 bases and J by 12 bases, with 14 bases between the two germline ends. The CDR3 here is CASADSRRYF. The CDR3 DNA reads as TGCGCCAGCGCGGACAGTCGACGGTACTTC.

The chain uses TRBV6-5 and TRBJ2-7; 11 bases map to TRBD1. The CDR3 has 15 amino acids. The V gene end was trimmed by 6 bases and the J gene end by 5 bases; junction bases not matched to a gene: 9. Looked up from germline, CDR1 is MNHEY and CDR2 is SVGAGI. CDR3 in amino acids: CASRIGQGASHEQYF. The DNA of the CDR3 is TGTGCCAGCAGAATCGGACAGGGGGCTTCTCACGAGCAGTACTTC.

The gene calls are TRBV5-1 and TRBJ1-4, with a possible D match to TRBD1 (6 bases). Germline V gene data show CDR1 as SGHRS and CDR2 as YFSETQ. The V and J ends lost 0 bases and 8 bases respectively, with 11 bases between them. The CDR3 totals 14 residues. The CDR3 spells CASSLGRGAEKLFF. The CDR3 nucleotides read TGCGCCAGCAGCTTGGGCAGGGGAGCCGAAAAACTGTTTTTT.

The chain has TRBV10-1 and TRBJ2-1; a possible D gene is TRBD2 (7 bases). The germline V gene has CDR1 WNHNN and CDR2 SYGVQD (reference sequence). This CDR3 has 15 amino acids. Trimming cost V 1 base and J 5 bases, with 12 bases left between them. The CDR3 DNA is TGCGCCAGCAGTGAGTGGAGGGGGGGACACAATGAGCAGTTCTTC. Its translation: CASSEWRGGHNEQFF.